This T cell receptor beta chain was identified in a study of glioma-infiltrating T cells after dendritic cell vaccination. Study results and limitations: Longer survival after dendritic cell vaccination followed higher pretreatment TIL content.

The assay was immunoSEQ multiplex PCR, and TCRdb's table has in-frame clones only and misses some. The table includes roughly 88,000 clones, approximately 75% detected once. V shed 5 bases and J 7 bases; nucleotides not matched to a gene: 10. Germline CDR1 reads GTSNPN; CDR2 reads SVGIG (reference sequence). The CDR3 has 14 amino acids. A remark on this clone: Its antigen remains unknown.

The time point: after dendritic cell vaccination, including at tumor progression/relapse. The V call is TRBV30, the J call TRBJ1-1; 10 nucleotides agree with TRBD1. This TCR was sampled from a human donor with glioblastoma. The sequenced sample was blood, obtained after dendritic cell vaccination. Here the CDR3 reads CAWPPTGGEGEAFF. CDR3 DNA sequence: TGTGCCTGGCCCCCGACAGGGGGCGAGGGTGAAGCTTTCTTT.